In this sample, the clone carrying this T cell receptor (beta chain) turned up a few times. The antigen is not known. Every donor gave 7.5 to 10 milliliters of peripheral blood. Each sample had at least 6.5 million PBMCs isolated. Sample-barcoded 5' priming and a J-beta primer mix drove a second PCR of 7 to 11 cycles. Each CDR3 protein is one row after TCRdb ran MiXCR on the 5' RACE reads. The profile shows some 930,000 distinct CDR3 sequences, 25% to 35% of them singletons. This sample is part of a study of blood T cells in healthy people across ages. Regarding the study as a whole: TCR beta diversity, measured per million T cells, fell in a roughly linear way with age.

This CDR3 spans 15 amino acids. Trimming removed 3 bases from V and 12 bases from J; junction bases left unmatched: 14. Germline V gene lookup returns CDR1 SGHVS and CDR2 FNYEAQ. Separately, the same data were catalogued under a study of T cells of mothers and their children. This second report adds: Using approximately 1.6 ug per 15 ul, all extracted RNA underwent cDNA synthesis.

The sample comprised blood. This receptor was taken from a woman in her thirties or forties in good health. The chain uses TRBV7-6 and TRBJ2-1; the match to TRBD1 covers 7 bases. The CDR3 loop reads CASSLGQNLPRSQFF. The CDR3 bases are TGTGCCAGCAGCTTGGGACAGAACCTGCCGCGGTCGCAGTTCTTC.